The 16 T cell receptor beta chains in this list originate from one sample, sequenced in a study of T cell responses to AZD1222 COVID-19 vaccine. Assay: immunoSEQ multiplex PCR; the TCRdb copy retains only in-frame clones and omits some. The data show approximately 180,000 clones, 85% to 95% seen once. The source was peripheral blood, collected on day 0 of AZD1222 vaccination. These receptors all come from an adult in good health.

The chain employs TRBV12-3 or TRBV12-4 and TRBJ1-6; D remains ambiguous. The CDR3 length is 12 residues. V lost 3 bases and J lost 13, with 10 bases in between. The CDR3 sequence is CASSLTSSPLHF. Written as DNA, the CDR3 is TGTGCCAGCAGTTTGACCTCTTCGCCCCTCCACTTT.

The J gene is TRBJ2-6, the V gene TRBV27; D might be TRBD2 (5 bases). CDR3 length: 18 amino acids. Germline V gives CDR1 MNHEY, CDR2 SMNVEV (reference sequence). Between the trimmed V and J ends, which lost 1 base and 0 bases, there was a span of 13 bases. CDR3 loop: CASSLFGRTYSGANVLTF. CDR3 DNA sequence: TGTGCCAGCAGTTTATTCGGGCGGACTTACTCTGGGGCCAACGTCCTGACTTTC.

In DNA, the CDR3 is TGTGCCACCATGGACTTCACAGATACGCAGTATTTT. Translated, it gives CATMDFTDTQYF. The V call is TRBV15, the J call TRBJ2-3; possible D gene TRBD2, 5 bases. This CDR3 spans 12 amino acids. The V gene lost 7 bases and the J gene lost 2 bases, with 7 bases spanning the gap. The germline V gene has CDR1 LNHNV and CDR2 YYDKDF (reference sequence).

The chain uses TRBV7-3 and TRBJ2-1, with 7 positions matching TRBD1. The germline gives CDR1 SGHTA, CDR2 FQGTGA. Trimming removed 5 bases from V and 8 bases from J; junction bases left unmatched: 6. The CDR3 consists of 13 residues. The CDR3 region is CASSGSGGHEQFF. The CDR3 region has the DNA TGTGCCAGCAGCGGGTCAGGGGGACATGAGCAGTTCTTC.

The chain joins TRBV27 to TRBJ1-5; the D is unclear. Trimming left V 0 bases short and J 0 bases short, with 9 bases between. Germline CDR1 reads MNHEY; CDR2 reads SMNVEV (reference sequence). The CDR3 is 16 residues long. CDR3 sequence: CASSLSSGFSNQPQHF. The CDR3 nucleotides read TGTGCCAGCAGTTTATCGTCGGGGTTTAGCAATCAGCCCCAGCATTTT.

This chain links TRBV6-5 with TRBJ1-5, with 7 bases fitting TRBD1. Per the germline V gene, CDR1 is MNHEY and CDR2 is SVGAGI. The junction had 11 bases not matched to a gene; V was cut back by 7 bases and J by 5 bases. CDR3 length: 15 residues. In nucleotides, the CDR3 is TGTGCCAGCACCCCTAACTGGGACAGAGATCAGCCCCAGCATTTT. This translates into CASTPNWDRDQPQHF.

The chain is built from TRBV7-3 and TRBJ1-2, with 7 bases lining up with TRBD1. V shed 4 bases, J shed 8 bases, and the junction held 7 bases outside the gene matches. This CDR3 contains 13 residues. Germline CDR1 and CDR2: SGHTA and FQGTGA. The CDR3 bases are TGTGCCAGCAGCTCAGGACAGGATGGCGGCTACACCTTC. The encoded protein is CASSSGQDGGYTF.

This chain joins TRBV10-3 and TRBJ1-1; D remains ambiguous. V lost 4 bases, J lost 0 bases, and 3 bases lay in between. The V gene's germline CDR1 is ENHRY and CDR2 SYGVKD. CDR3 size: 12 residues. The chain's CDR3 is CAISAVNTEAFF. CDR3 DNA sequence: TGTGCCATCAGTGCAGTGAACACTGAAGCTTTCTTT.

This chain joins TRBV19 and TRBJ1-1, with 7 bases that match TRBD1. The germline gives CDR1 LNHDA, CDR2 SQIVND (reference sequence). The CDR3 totals 18 residues. J gave up 1 base and V 4 bases, and 15 bases lay outside the gene matches. This CDR3 is CASSKRGLTGVGNTEAFF. For the CDR3, the DNA is TGTGCCAGTAGTAAGCGAGGTTTAACAGGGGTAGGGAACACTGAAGCTTTCTTT.

The V and J genes are TRBV6-5 and TRBJ1-2; D gene ambiguous. Germline CDR1 MNHEY, CDR2 SVGAGI. The CDR3 consists of 14 residues. The V and J ends lost 0 bases and 5 bases respectively, with 10 bases between them. The CDR3 nucleotides are TGTGCCAGCAGTTACTCGGGAGCGGGGTATGGCTACACCTTC. Translation gives CASSYSGAGYGYTF.

The chain joins TRBV15 to TRBJ1-1; unclear D gene. V was shortened by 0 bases and J by 9 bases, with 17 bases between the two germline ends. Germline lookup yields CDR1 LNHNV and CDR2 YYDKDF (reference sequence). The CDR3 is made up of 15 amino acids. CDR3 residues: CATSRDRGEGGKAFF. CDR3 DNA: TGTGCCACCAGCAGAGATCGTGGAGAGGGCGGGAAAGCTTTCTTT.

The chain employs TRBV7-9 and TRBJ2-5; possible D gene TRBD2, 7 bases. CDR1 SEHNR and CDR2 FQNEAQ come from the germline V gene (reference sequence). Trimming shortened V by 0 bases and J by 3 bases, and 14 bases separated the two germline ends. The CDR3 has 16 residues. The CDR3 DNA is TGTGCCAGCAGCTTAGCTTGGGGGGGGCTCGAAGAGACCCAGTACTTC. Translating it yields CASSLAWGGLEETQYF.

The V gene is TRBV19, the J gene TRBJ1-2; 8 nucleotides align to TRBD1. J lost 4 bases, V lost 4 bases, and 5 bases had no gene match. The CDR3 sequence is 14 residues long. The V gene's germline CDR1 is LNHDA and CDR2 SQIVND (reference sequence). The CDR3 bases are TGTGCCAGTAGTACCCCGGGACAGGTCTATGGCTACACCTTC. Translation: CASSTPGQVYGYTF. The full variable domain, with the rest looked up from reference TRBV19 and TRBJ1-2, is DGGITQSPKYLFRKEGQNVTLSCEQNLNHDAMYWYRQDPGQGLRLIYYSQIVNDFQKGDIAEGYSVSREKKESFPLTVTSAQKNPTAFYLCASSTPGQVYGYTFGSGTRLTVV.

The chain is built from TRBV2 and TRBJ1-6; D is unclear. The CDR3 totals 14 residues. Germline V CDR1 and CDR2: SNHLY, FYNNEI. Trimming took off 6 bases at V and 4 bases at J, with 10 bases between the two ends. CDR3 region: CASSATVYNSPLHF. CDR3 bases: TGTGCCAGCAGCGCGACGGTATATAATTCACCCCTCCACTTT.

The V and J genes are TRBV6-6 and TRBJ2-2; D gene ambiguous. Germline values: CDR1 MNHNY, CDR2 SVGAGI (reference sequence). This CDR3 is built from 16 residues. V lost 5 bases to trimming and J lost 5 bases, with 18 bases between them. The CDR3 spells CASSAVLEVETGELFF. The CDR3 DNA reads TGTGCCAGCAGTGCCGTTCTAGAAGTCGAGACCGGGGAGCTGTTTTTT.

The chain is built from TRBV12-5 and TRBJ2-3, with D tentatively TRBD1 (6 bases). Trimming shortened V by 1 base and J by 2 bases, and 13 bases separated the two germline ends. The CDR3 extends over 16 amino acids. CDR1 is LGHNT, CDR2 FRNRAP, per germline. The CDR3: CASGLALQGSTDTQYF. Here the CDR3 DNA reads TGTGCTAGTGGTTTGGCGTTACAGGGATCCACAGATACGCAGTATTTT.